This T cell receptor beta chain stems from a study of graft-versus-host responses after intestinal transplantation. With regard to this clone: The antigen remains unidentified.

Profiled with immunoSEQ multiplex PCR; TCRdb holds only in-frame clones, not every one. The data hold about 96,000 clones, with around nine tenths observed a single time. The V and J ends lost 6 bases and 7 bases respectively, with 19 bases between them. Per the germline V gene, CDR1 is SNHLY and CDR2 is FYNNEI. This CDR3 has 14 residues. The chain links TRBV2 to TRBJ2-7; weak D call: TRBD2 (5 bases). The TCR originated in a human donor who received an intestinal transplant. Sequenced here: unstimulated CD4+ T cells sorted from spleen or lymph node cells, sampled before intestinal transplant. CDR3 residues: CASSLFGVLGEQYF. CDR3 DNA: TGTGCCAGCAGCCTCTTCGGGGTTTTGGGAGAGCAGTACTTC.